This T cell receptor (beta chain) came from a study of control samples from healthy donors and cancer patients. Profiling relied on immunoSEQ multiplex PCR, and the TCRdb table lists in-frame clones only, not all of them. The data hold 120,000 or so clones, with around 90% observed a single time. The CDR3 sequence is 17 residues long. Germline CDR1 is KGHDR and CDR2 is SFDVKD. The ends lost 0 bases at V and 2 bases at J; junction bases unmatched: 9. The material sequenced was blood. This receptor was obtained from a man aged 50 or older in good health. V usage is TRBV24-1 and J usage is TRBJ2-7, with TRBD2 identical over 7 bases. This chain's CDR3 is CATSDLPGGGGAYEQYF. The CDR3 bases are TGTGCCACCAGTGATTTGCCCGGGGGTGGGGGGGCCTACGAGCAGTACTTC.